The 10 T cell receptor beta chains in this list originate from one sample, sequenced in a study of T-cell reconstitution after alpha-beta-depleted transplantation in children. A library of TCRbeta sequences, prepared with unique molecular identifiers, was generated. TCRdb reprocessed the PCR reads via MiXCR and lists one record per CDR3 protein. Of approximately 50,000 distinct CDR3 sequences in the sample, roughly half were seen once. Material: peripheral blood, obtained before TCRalphabeta/CD19-depleted stem cell transplant. Receptor source: a boy under two years old with SCID, due to receive a stem cell transplant.

The chain has TRBV14 and TRBJ1-1, with D tentatively TRBD1 (6 bases). V was cut by 4 bases and J by 4 bases, with 16 bases left in between. The CDR3 has 15 amino acids. Per germline, CDR1 SGHDN and CDR2 FVKESK. The CDR3 spells CASSLRGGQGTEAFF. The CDR3 DNA reads as TGTGCCAGCAGCCTCCGGGGGGGGCAGGGCACTGAAGCTTTCTTT.

The chain carries TRBV6-4 and TRBJ2-2, with 10 bases matching TRBD1. J was trimmed by 3 bases and V by 4 bases; bases with no gene match: 2. Germline CDR1 and CDR2: MRHNA and SNTAGT. The CDR3 spans 15 residues. Here the CDR3 DNA reads TGTGCCAGCAGTGCCGGACAGGGGGACACCGGGGAGCTGTTTTTT. This codes for CASSAGQGDTGELFF.

In this sample, this clonotype turned up a few times. The genes are TRBV5-1 and TRBJ2-3; D gene unclear. Germline V lookup: CDR1 SGHRS, CDR2 YFSETQ. Trimming shortened V by 0 bases and J by 1 base, and 6 bases separated the two germline ends. This CDR3 spans 14 amino acids. CDR3 sequence reads: CASSLDAGTDTQYF. In DNA form, the CDR3 reads TGCGCCAGCAGCTTGGATGCAGGCACAGATACGCAGTATTTT.

The V and J genes are TRBV10-3 and TRBJ1-5, with 7 bases matching TRBD1. CDR3 size: 14 residues. V was pared by 8 bases and J by 0 bases, with 4 bases of the junction left unmatched. Germline V gene lookup returns CDR1 ENHRY and CDR2 SYGVKD. The CDR3 DNA reads TGTGCCATCGGGACAGAACTTAGCAATCAGCCCCAGCATTTT. It translates to CAIGTELSNQPQHF.

This clonotype was recorded a few times. V gene TRBV10-3 combines with J gene TRBJ1-2; TRBD1 matches 8 bases. CDR1 is ENHRY and CDR2 is SYGVKD in the germline V gene. V lost 8 bases and J lost 0; bases outside the gene matches: 8. This CDR3 region has 15 residues. The CDR3, as DNA: TGTGCCATCCGGGACAGGTCCCAAGCTAACTATGGCTACACCTTC. Its translation is CAIRDRSQANYGYTF.

V is TRBV4-3 and J is TRBJ1-5; the D is unclear. The germline V and J ends were trimmed by 6 bases and 7 bases, with 13 bases remaining between them. The CDR3 is made up of 13 amino acids. Per the germline V gene, CDR1 is LGHNA and CDR2 is YSLEER. The CDR3 is CASSPRIMQPQHF. As DNA, the CDR3 is TGCGCCAGCAGTCCAAGGATTATGCAGCCCCAGCATTTT.

The table lists this clonotype with a few counts. The chain employs TRBV4-3 and TRBJ2-7; D ambiguous. The CDR3 spans 15 residues. With 2 bases removed from V and 4 bases from J, the gap between germline ends came to 15 bases. Per germline, CDR1 LGHNA and CDR2 YSLEER. The CDR3 here is CASSQRPDGRYEQYF. The CDR3 nucleotides are TGCGCCAGCAGCCAACGACCGGACGGCCGGTACGAGCAGTACTTC.

J is TRBJ2-6 and V is TRBV12-3 or TRBV12-4; no firm D call. This CDR3 region has 15 residues. V was trimmed by 6 bases and J by 1 base, leaving 10 bases between them. CDR3 coding DNA: TGTGCCAGCAGCCCCCCCGGGTCTGGGGCCAACGTCCTGACTTTC. This gives the protein CASSPPGSGANVLTF.

J is TRBJ2-1 and V is TRBV5-1, with 8 bases that match TRBD1. Germline CDR1 is SGHRS and CDR2 is YFSETQ. The V gene end was trimmed by 1 base and the J gene end by 7 bases; junction bases not matched to a gene: 7. CDR3 length equals 15 residues. The CDR3 nucleotides are TGCGCCAGCAGCTTGTGGCAGGGGGCTACGAATGAGCAGTTCTTC. This codes for CASSLWQGATNEQFF. Full variable domain (remainder filled in from reference TRBV5-1 and TRBJ2-1): KAGVTQTPRYLIKTRGQQVTLSCSPISGHRSVSWYQQTPGQGLQFLFEYFSETQRNKGNFPGRFSGRQFSNSRSEMNVSTLELGDSALYLCASSLWQGATNEQFFGPGTRLTVL.

This clonotype was detected ten times or more. J is TRBJ1-1 and V is TRBV20-1; 10 bases match TRBD1. CDR3 length equals 12 residues. Germline assignment: CDR1 DFQATT and CDR2 SNEGSKA (reference sequence). V lost 5 bases and J lost 3; bases outside the gene matches: 0. The CDR3 bases are TGCAGTGCTGGACAGGGGGACACTGAAGCTTTCTTT. Protein sequence: CSAGQGDTEAFF.